A single sample is the source of the 14 T cell receptor beta chains below, sequenced in a study of technical replicates of blood from a handful of donors. Using immunoSEQ multiplex PCR, the repertoire was profiled, and TCRdb retains in-frame clones only, with some absent. The sample comprises more than 65,000 clones, more than 90% of which are singletons, and over 0.35% rests with the top ten. Sequenced input: T cells isolated from PBMCs. The receptors derive from a human donor in good health.

In this sample, this clone turned up once. V and J are TRBV27 and TRBJ2-1, with D tentatively TRBD2 (6 bases). The CDR3 is 13 amino acids. Germline-derived CDR1 and CDR2 are MNHEY and SMNVEV (reference sequence). Trimming shortened V by 7 bases and J by 2 bases, and 9 bases separated the two germline ends. CDR3 sequence: CASNTSPYNEQFF. CDR3 DNA: TGTGCCAGCAACACTAGCCCCTACAATGAGCAGTTCTTC.

The V gene is TRBV10-3, the J gene TRBJ2-3; 9 nucleotides match TRBD2. The CDR3 covers 15 residues. Per the germline V gene, CDR1 is ENHRY and CDR2 is SYGVKD. V was pared by 3 bases and J by 4 bases, with 5 bases of the junction left unmatched. The CDR3 here is CAISEYSGRADTQYF. The CDR3 bases are TGTGCCATCAGTGAATATAGCGGGAGAGCAGATACGCAGTATTTT.

The gene calls are TRBV7-2 and TRBJ2-1; 8 nucleotides align to TRBD2. Losses at the gene ends were 1 base for V and 9 bases for J; bases not matched to a gene: 8. Germline assignment: CDR1 SGHTA and CDR2 FQGNSA. The CDR3 sequence is 15 residues long. The CDR3 nucleotides are TGTGCCAGCAGCTTAGGTAGCGGGACTCAGGGTGAGCAGTTCTTC. Protein: CASSLGSGTQGEQFF. The variable domain in full, completed from reference TRBV7-2 and TRBJ2-1, reads GAGVSQSPSNKVTEKGKDVELRCDPISGHTALYWYRQSLGQGLEFLIYFQGNSAPDKSGLPSDRFSAERTGGSVSTLTIQRTQQEDSAVYLCASSLGSGTQGEQFFGPGTRLTVL.

The V and J genes are TRBV7-9 and TRBJ1-2, with TRBD1 identical over 7 bases. Germline V CDR1 and CDR2: SEHNR, FQNEAQ (reference sequence). The CDR3 spans 13 residues. V was clipped by 5 bases and J by 6 bases; unmatched bases: 6. The CDR3 region is CASSSQTGDGYTF. For the CDR3, the DNA is TGTGCCAGCAGCAGTCAAACAGGGGATGGCTACACCTTC.

The chain joins TRBV5-1 to TRBJ1-4; 8 positions agree with TRBD1. The V gene's germline CDR1 is SGHRS and CDR2 YFSETQ. J was trimmed by 6 bases and V by 1 base; bases with no gene match: 8. CDR3 length: 16 residues. CDR3 coding DNA: TGCGCCAGCAGCTTGCAACAGGGGGGTCATTATGAAAAACTGTTTTTT. Translating gives CASSLQQGGHYEKLFF.

This chain links TRBV18 with TRBJ1-5; D not resolved. Trimming took off 4 bases at V and 3 bases at J, with 7 bases between the two ends. Germline assignment: CDR1 KGHSH and CDR2 LQKENI. The CDR3 runs to 13 residues. The CDR3 protein is CASSRLDNQPQHF. The CDR3 DNA follows: TGTGCCAGCTCACGATTAGACAATCAGCCCCAGCATTTT.

This chain joins TRBV7-6 and TRBJ2-1, with 9 positions matching TRBD2. The CDR3 is 22 residues long. Per germline, CDR1 SGHVS and CDR2 FNYEAQ. V dropped 2 bases and J dropped 0; count of bases not matched to a gene: 20. The CDR3 here is CASSLRGGGRAGGFLSYNEQFF. The CDR3 DNA is TGTGCCAGCAGCTTAAGAGGGGGGGGGAGAGCGGGAGGATTCCTCTCCTACAATGAGCAGTTCTTC.

The J gene is TRBJ1-5, the V gene TRBV28, with a weak D call TRBD1 (6 bases). The CDR3 sequence is 14 residues long. Germline V gene lookup returns CDR1 MDHEN and CDR2 SYDVKM. With 3 bases removed from V and 5 bases from J, the gap between germline ends came to 11 bases. The CDR3 DNA follows: TGTGCCAGCAGTTTGAATCACAGGGATCAGCCCCAGCATTTT. It yields the protein CASSLNHRDQPQHF.

This clone was counted only a few times. V gene TRBV2 combines with J gene TRBJ1-2; possible D gene TRBD1, 5 bases. Trimming removed 7 bases from V and 8 bases from J, with 17 bases in between. The CDR3 is 13 residues long. The germline CDR1 and CDR2 sequences are SNHLY and FYNNEI. In DNA form, the CDR3 reads TGTGCCAGCACCGGGGGTAGAGGGAACGGCTACACCTTC. It specifies CASTGGRGNGYTF.

This CDR3 reads CASTTSDRLGEKLFF. The CDR3 nucleotides read TGTGCCAGCACGACAAGCGACAGGCTGGGGGAAAAACTGTTTTTT. The chain couples TRBV27 to TRBJ1-4; tentative D call: TRBD1 (6 bases). Trimming removed 7 bases from V and 8 bases from J, with 20 bases in between. CDR3 size: 15 residues. Germline V gene sequence: CDR1 MNHEY, CDR2 SMNVEV (reference sequence).

The gene calls are TRBV19 and TRBJ1-1; 10 bases agree with TRBD1. This CDR3 has 17 residues. With V trimmed by 6 bases and J by 1 base, 11 bases remained unmatched. Germline V gene data show CDR1 as LNHDA and CDR2 as SQIVND (reference sequence). The CDR3 nucleotides are TGTGCCAGTAGGATCACCGGGACAGGGGCCAGGAACACTGAAGCTTTCTTT. This translates into CASRITGTGARNTEAFF.

The chain couples TRBV2 to TRBJ2-4, with D perhaps matching TRBD1 (6 bases). The CDR3 length is 12 residues. Trimming pared 4 bases from V and 7 bases from J, leaving 8 bases between. CDR1 and CDR2 (germline): SNHLY, FYNNEI. For the CDR3, the DNA is TGTGCCAGCAGTGGAGGGGGTAACATTCAGTACTTC. Residues: CASSGGGNIQYF.

This chain connects TRBV5-1 to TRBJ2-3; 9 bases fit TRBD1. V was pared by 4 bases and J by 0 bases, with 3 bases of the junction left unmatched. The germline CDR1 and CDR2 sequences are SGHRS and YFSETQ. This CDR3 is built from 15 residues. The CDR3 protein is CASSDGTGSTDTQYF. The CDR3, as DNA: TGCGCCAGCAGCGACGGGACAGGGAGCACAGATACGCAGTATTTT.

In nucleotides, the CDR3 is TGCGCCAGCAGGGGGGGTTCTGAAGCTTTCTTT. Encoded protein: CASRGGSEAFF. The chain employs TRBV4-1 and TRBJ1-1; tentatively, D is TRBD1 (5 bases). Germline CDR1 is MGHRA and CDR2 is YSYEKL. The CDR3 has 11 residues. Trimming took 6 bases from V and 6 from J, leaving 8 bases between them.